This T cell receptor (beta chain) was recorded in a study of cytomegalovirus exposure and HLA in healthy donors. Some clones are missing from TCRdb's copy, which holds only in-frame ones; the method was immunoSEQ multiplex PCR. The table includes 90,000 to 110,000 clones, 86% detected once. Details on this clone: Antigen unknown.

Looked up from germline, CDR1 is SGHDT and CDR2 is YYEEEE. V was shortened by 3 bases and J by 4 bases, with 17 bases between the two germline ends. The CDR3 totals 15 residues. Study-wide findings and caveats: The study listed about 150 cytomegalovirus-associated TCR beta chains. Subsequent analysis showed first-cohort TCR clusters tending to co-occur in 120 validation repertoires.

The rearrangement links TRBV5-6 to TRBJ2-7, with D perhaps matching TRBD1 (6 bases). The specimen was PBMCs. This sequence was found in a woman aged 18-35 years in good health and CMV-seropositive. The CDR3 coding sequence is TGTGCCAGCAGCTCCGACAGGATTAAGATTTACGAGCAGTACTTC. Translating it yields CASSSDRIKIYEQYF.